This T cell receptor beta chain originates from a study of CD8+ T cells in alopecia areata. The study, taken as a whole, reports: Between patients, shared TCR sequences were less clear than in mice. This was possibly due in part to HLA diversity in the patient population. Clonality exceeded that of normal scalp in lesional scalp, most notably in alopecia totalis/universalis.

Sequencing used cDNA as its template, made by extracting RNA and reverse transcribing it. This table comes from immunoSEQ multiplex PCR, and its TCRdb copy is limited to in-frame clones, with some not included. The sample yields some 200,000 clones, 50% to 75% seen once. Germline CDR1 is ENHRY and CDR2 is SYGVKD. V was pared by 4 bases and J by 4 bases, with 8 bases between. The CDR3 is 14 residues long. As regards this clone: What it recognizes is unknown.

The sample in question was CD4+ T cells sorted from blood, obtained at week 0. The rearrangement joins TRBV10-3 to TRBJ2-6; D gene unclear. This clonotype was sampled from a human donor with alopecia areata. The CDR3, as DNA: TGTGCCATCAGTGGGTCTACCGGGGCCAACGTCCTGACTTTC. Protein product: CAISGSTGANVLTF.